A selection of T cell receptor beta chains follows, all from one sample in a study of blood T cells in healthy people across ages. TCRdb re-called the 5' RACE reads through MiXCR, storing one row per CDR3 protein. The table includes about 1.1 million distinct CDR3 sequences, more than 30% detected once. Specimen: blood. The receptors here all came from a man aged 18 to 29 in good health. The CDR3 runs from the conserved cysteine through the conserved F or W. The D gene is left open where the match is weak. Only some rows state a clone size, as once, few, many or a class for expanded clones.

>TRBJ1-5|few|TRBV4-1|-|17
CASSQDRAANSNQPQHF
TGCGCCAGCAGCCAAGATCGGGCGGCTAATAGCAATCAGCCCCAGCATTTT
>TRBJ2-3|-|TRBV6-6|-|17
CASTQKGSGSRTDTQYF
TGTGCCAGCACCCAGAAGGGGTCAGGGAGCCGCACAGATACGCAGTATTTT
>TRBJ2-1|-|TRBV27|TRBD1|16
CASSSGTGPRHNEQFF
TGTGCCAGCAGTTCTGGGACAGGCCCGCGGCACAATGAGCAGTTCTTC
>TRBJ2-7|few|TRBV28|-|14
CASSPNRVLHEQYF
TGTGCCAGCAGTCCAAACAGGGTCCTTCACGAGCAGTACTTC
>TRBJ2-3|many|TRBV3-1|TRBD2|15
CASSQGLASTDTQYF
TGTGCCAGCAGCCAAGGACTAGCTAGCACAGATACGCAGTATTTT
>TRBJ2-4|-|TRBV5-1|TRBD1|15
CASSVAGGAGNIQYF
TGCGCCAGCAGCGTCGCAGGGGGCGCGGGGAACATTCAGTACTTC
>TRBJ1-2|-|TRBV20-1|TRBD1|14
CSAIPPDRGKGYTF
TGCAGTGCCATCCCCCCGGACAGGGGGAAGGGCTACACCTTC
>TRBJ2-1|-|TRBV4-1|-|15
CASSQDLPPGDEQFF
TGCGCCAGCAGCCAAGATCTGCCCCCCGGGGATGAGCAGTTCTTC
>TRBJ1-4|few|TRBV5-1|-|14
CASSLGLQNEKLFF
TGCGCCAGCAGCTTGGGTCTACAGAACGAAAAACTGTTTTTT
>TRBJ2-1|-|TRBV2|-|15
CASSEDRRSYNEQFF
TGTGCCAGCAGTGAGGACCGCCGCTCCTACAATGAGCAGTTCTTC
>TRBJ2-3|few|TRBV19|TRBD2|20
CASSIVGAGGLQLSTDTQYF
TGTGCCAGTAGTATAGTCGGCGCGGGGGGTCTACAATTAAGCACAGATACGCAGTATTTT
>TRBJ1-2|-|TRBV11-2|-|16
CASSLVGTRSGQGYTF
TGTGCCAGCAGCTTGGTGGGGACTCGATCAGGGCAGGGCTACACCTTC
>TRBJ1-3|-|TRBV4-3|TRBD1|16
CASSQDGTGTGNTIYF
TGCGCCAGCAGCCAAGATGGGACAGGGACTGGAAACACCATATATTTT
>TRBJ2-3|-|TRBV24-1|-|13
CATRPAGTDTQYF
TGTGCCACCAGGCCTGCGGGCACAGATACGCAGTATTTT
>TRBJ2-1|-|TRBV29-1|-|15
CSAPGWQGGYNEQFF
TGCAGCGCCCCGGGGTGGCAGGGAGGATACAATGAGCAGTTCTTC
>TRBJ2-3|-|TRBV7-6|TRBD2|16
CASSLAFERGGVTQYF
TGTGCCAGCAGCCTAGCTTTCGAGCGGGGGGGTGTTACGCAGTATTTT
>TRBJ2-1|many|TRBV12-3/TRBV12-4|-|15
CASSAQGWPYNEQFF
TGTGCCAGCAGTGCCCAGGGATGGCCCTACAATGAGCAGTTCTTC
>TRBJ2-7|few|TRBV5-1|-|16
CASSLGGAGPNNEQYF
TGCGCCAGCAGCTTGGGTGGGGCAGGACCGAACAATGAGCAGTACTTC
>TRBJ1-2|-|TRBV29-1|-|12
CSVGQGDYGCTF
-
>TRBJ1-2|-|TRBV2|-|13
CASSGVGIYGYTF
TGTGCCAGCAGTGGGGTAGGAATCTATGGCTACACCTTC
>TRBJ2-3|-|TRBV6-5|-|12
CASGEATDTQYF
TGTGCCAGCGGGGAAGCCACAGATACGCAGTATTTT
>TRBJ1-5|-|TRBV4-3|-|15
CASSREVTGDQPQHF
TGCGCCAGCAGCCGAGAGGTGACAGGTGATCAGCCCCAGCATTTT
>TRBJ2-5|-|TRBV6-2/TRBV6-3|TRBD1|15
CASSYRDRGFNEQYF
TGTGCCAGCAGTTATAGAGACAGGGGTTTCAATGAGCAGTACTTC
>TRBJ2-2|-|TRBV5-1|-|14
CASSLPPDTGELFF
TGCGCCAGCAGCTTGCCCCCCGACACCGGGGAGCTGTTTTTT
>TRBJ2-5|few|TRBV7-8|-|14
CASSSTQGKETQYF
TGTGCCAGCAGCTCTACCCAGGGGAAAGAGACCCAGTACTTC
>TRBJ1-2|once|TRBV4-3|TRBD1|16
CASSQDGSRGGYGYTF
TGCGCCAGCAGCCAAGATGGGAGCAGGGGGGGGTATGGCTACACCTTC
>TRBJ1-6|few|TRBV6-2/TRBV6-3|-|15
CASRGGTVANSPLHF
TGTGCCAGCAGGGGGGGGACTGTGGCAAATTCACCCCTCCACTTT
>TRBJ1-1|-|TRBV20-1|TRBD1|15
CSATTLGQLNTEAFF
TGCAGTGCCACCACGCTGGGACAGTTGAACACTGAAGCTTTCTTT
>TRBJ1-2|-|TRBV20-1|TRBD1|13
CSARHRGEYGYTF
TGCAGTGCTAGACACAGGGGTGAATATGGCTACACCTTC
>TRBJ1-2|few|TRBV20-1|TRBD1|13
CSAQMGTGGGYTF
TGCAGTGCCCAGATGGGGACAGGGGGTGGCTACACCTTC
>TRBJ2-7|-|TRBV27|-|15
CASSLQAFGSYEQYF
TGTGCCAGCAGTCTACAGGCCTTTGGGAGCTACGAGCAGTACTTC
>TRBJ1-1|-|TRBV7-8|TRBD1|17
CASSPRYRGRLNTEAFF
TGTGCCAGCAGCCCCCGTTACAGGGGGCGTCTGAACACTGAAGCTTTCTTT
>TRBJ1-5|-|TRBV28|TRBD1|17
CASSFLGDRGSNQPQHF
TGTGCCAGCAGTTTTCTGGGGGACAGGGGTAGCAATCAGCCCCAGCATTTT
>TRBJ2-1|few|TRBV7-2|-|14
CASTDETRKNEQFF
TGTGCCAGCACCGACGAGACAAGGAAGAATGAGCAGTTCTTC
>TRBJ1-1|-|TRBV9|-|13
CASSVGTRDEAFF
TGTGCCAGCAGCGTAGGGACCCGCGATGAAGCTTTCTTT
>TRBJ1-2|few|TRBV15|-|13
CATSREDTYGYTF
TGTGCCACCAGCAGAGAAGACACCTATGGCTACACCTTC
>TRBJ2-3|few|TRBV12-3/TRBV12-4|-|13
CASSPTRGDTQYF
TGTGCCAGCAGCCCCACACGGGGTGATACGCAGTATTTT
>TRBJ1-4|-|TRBV27|-|16
CASSQAGAGTNEKLFF
TGTGCCAGCAGTCAGGCGGGGGCAGGAACTAATGAAAAACTGTTTTTT
>TRBJ2-7|-|TRBV5-1|-|14
CASSTQVSSYEQYF
TGCGCCAGCAGCACGCAGGTGAGCTCCTACGAGCAGTACTTC
>TRBJ1-1|few|TRBV10-3|TRBD1|15
CAISESTGAGTEAFF
TGTGCCATCAGTGAGTCGACAGGGGCTGGGACTGAAGCTTTCTTT
>TRBJ1-2|-|TRBV5-6|-|13
CASKSKGVGPDTF
TGTGCCAGTAAGAGCAAGGGTGTGGGGCCAGACACCTTC
>TRBJ1-2|many|TRBV5-1|-|16
CASSLDGWQANYGYTF
TGCGCCAGCAGCTTGGATGGATGGCAAGCTAACTATGGCTACACCTTC